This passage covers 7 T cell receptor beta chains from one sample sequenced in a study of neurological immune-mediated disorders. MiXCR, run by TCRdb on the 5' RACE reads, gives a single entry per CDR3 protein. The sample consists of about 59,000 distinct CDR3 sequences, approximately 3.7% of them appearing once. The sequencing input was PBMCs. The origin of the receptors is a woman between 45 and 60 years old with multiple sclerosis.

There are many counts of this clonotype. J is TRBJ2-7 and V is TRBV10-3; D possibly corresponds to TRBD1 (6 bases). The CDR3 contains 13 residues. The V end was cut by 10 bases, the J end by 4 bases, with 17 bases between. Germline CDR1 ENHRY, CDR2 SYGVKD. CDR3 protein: CATQRGQGYEQYF. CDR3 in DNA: TGTGCCACCCAACGTGGGCAGGGGTACGAGCAGTACTTC.

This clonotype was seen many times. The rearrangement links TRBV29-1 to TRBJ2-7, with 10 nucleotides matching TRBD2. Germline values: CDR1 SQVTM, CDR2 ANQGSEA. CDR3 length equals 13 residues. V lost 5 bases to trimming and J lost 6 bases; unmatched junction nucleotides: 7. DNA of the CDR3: TGCAGCGTTACGAGCGGGAGGGCTGGCGAGCAGTACTTC. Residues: CSVTSGRAGEQYF.

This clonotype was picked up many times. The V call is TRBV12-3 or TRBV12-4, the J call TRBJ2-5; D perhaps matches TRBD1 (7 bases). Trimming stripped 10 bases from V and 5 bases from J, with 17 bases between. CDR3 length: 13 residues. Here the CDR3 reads CATREQGEETQYF. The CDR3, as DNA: TGTGCCACACGGGAGCAGGGGGAGGAGACCCAGTACTTC.

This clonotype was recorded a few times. The CDR3 nucleotides read TGTGCCAGCTCACCAGGCAGGAATCATCAAAGCTACGAGCAGTACTTC. Residues: CASSPGRNHQSYEQYF. The chain couples TRBV18 to TRBJ2-7; the D is unclear. Germline V CDR1 and CDR2: KGHSH, LQKENI. This CDR3 is 16 amino acids long. V lost 2 bases and J lost 3, with 17 bases in between.

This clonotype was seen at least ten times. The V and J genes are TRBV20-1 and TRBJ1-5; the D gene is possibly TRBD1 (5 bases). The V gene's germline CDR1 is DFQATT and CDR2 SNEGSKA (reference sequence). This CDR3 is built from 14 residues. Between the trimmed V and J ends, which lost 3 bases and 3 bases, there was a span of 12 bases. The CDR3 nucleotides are TGCAGTGCTAGCCGCGGACACTCCAATCAGCCCCAGCATTTT. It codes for CSASRGHSNQPQHF.

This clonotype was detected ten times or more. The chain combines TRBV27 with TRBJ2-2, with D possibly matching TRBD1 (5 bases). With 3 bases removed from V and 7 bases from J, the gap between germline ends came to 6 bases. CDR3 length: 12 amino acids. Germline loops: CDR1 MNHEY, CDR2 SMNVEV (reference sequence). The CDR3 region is CASSLQGGELFF. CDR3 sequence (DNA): TGTGCCAGCAGTTTGCAGGGCGGGGAGCTGTTTTTT.

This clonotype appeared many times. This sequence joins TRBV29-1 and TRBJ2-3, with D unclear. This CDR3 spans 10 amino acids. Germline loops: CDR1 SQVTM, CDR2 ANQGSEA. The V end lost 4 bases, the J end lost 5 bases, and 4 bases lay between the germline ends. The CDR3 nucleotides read TGCAGCGTTGGAGGAGATACGCAGTATTTT. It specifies CSVGGDTQYF.